The rows below give T cell receptor beta chains drawn from one sample of a study of Graves' ophthalmopathy and Graves' hyperthyroidism. Via MiXCR, TCRdb re-called the multiplex PCR reads, giving one row per CDR3 protein. The table records just over 600,000 distinct CDR3 sequences, about 20% of them present only once. Sequenced material: peripheral blood. Receptors originate from a woman between 18 and 29 years old with stable Graves' hyperthyroidism. Some clones in this sample may be carry-over from other donors' samples. CDR3s include the opening cysteine and the closing phenylalanine or tryptophan. Fields, in order: D gene, V gene, J gene, clone size, CDR3 DNA, CDR3 protein. A D gene is named only where the DNA matches it firmly. Some rows have no size entry. The others give once, few or many, or a class for an expanded clone.

TRBD1	TRBV6-4	TRBJ1-5	many	TGTGCCAGCACCCCCCCCCGGGACAGGGGGCATGATTGCAATCAGCCCCAGCATTTT	CASTPPRDRGHDCNQPQHF
TRBD1	TRBV3-1	TRBJ1-1	many	TGTGCCAGCAGCCAAGGGACAGGGCTTACTGAAGCTTTCTTT	CASSQGTGLTEAFF
-	TRBV7-3	TRBJ1-1	many	TGTGCCAGCAGCTTAAGTGGTCAGTATGAAGCTTTCTTT	CASSLSGQYEAFF
-	TRBV20-1	TRBJ1-2	many	TGCAGTGCTAGAGAGCTACGTTTGTGGGGTCTCTATGGCTACACCTTC	CSARELRLWGLYGYTF
-	TRBV3-1	TRBJ2-2	few	TGTGCCAGCAGCTGGAAGGGCTTCGGGGAGCTGTTTTTT	CASSWKGFGELFF
-	TRBV12-3/TRBV12-4	TRBJ1-2	-	TGTGCCAGCAGCTACGCCCCCCTGTTGGAGAGCTACACCTTC	CASSYAPLLESYTF
-	TRBV6-1	TRBJ1-2	-	TGTGCCAGCAGTGCGACAGCCCGCCCTGGCTACACCTTC	CASSATARPGYTF
-	TRBV6-5	TRBJ2-2	few	TGTGCCAGCAGTTACTCCTGGTCGGGCTGGAACACCGGGGAGCTGTTTTTT	CASSYSWSGWNTGELFF
-	TRBV24-1	TRBJ2-5	-	TGTGCCACCAGTGACCCAATCCGGGAGACCCAGTACTTC	CATSDPIRETQYF
-	TRBV12-5	TRBJ1-2	-	TGTGCTAGTGGTTTGTTAGGGGCAGGAGGTCCCAGGGAGGGCTACACCTTC	CASGLLGAGGPREGYTF
TRBD1	TRBV5-1	TRBJ1-1	many	TGCGCCAGCAGCCAACAGACAGGGAGCACTGAAGCTTTCTTT	CASSQQTGSTEAFF
TRBD1	TRBV19	TRBJ2-7	many	TGTGCCAGTAGTATAAAGGGCCAGGGGGTGACCTACGAGCAGTACTTC	CASSIKGQGVTYEQYF
TRBD1	TRBV28	TRBJ1-2	few	TGTGCCAGCAGTTTAACAGATAGGACAGGCAGTGGCTACACCTTC	CASSLTDRTGSGYTF
-	TRBV9	TRBJ1-1	many	TGTGCCAGCAGCGTAGATCCCAGGAACACTGAAGCTTTCTTT	CASSVDPRNTEAFF
-	TRBV7-3	TRBJ2-2	many	TGTGCCAGCAGCCTGTCTAGCGCCGGGGAGCTGTTTTTT	CASSLSSAGELFF
TRBD1	TRBV6-8	TRBJ1-1	many	TGTGCCAGCAGTTACTCCAACCGGGACAGCAACACTGAAGCTTTCTTT	CASSYSNRDSNTEAFF
-	TRBV20-1	TRBJ2-6	-	TGCAGTGCTGGGACTGAAGCCTCTGGGGCCAACGTCCTGACTTTC	CSAGTEASGANVLTF
TRBD1	TRBV15	TRBJ1-5	many	TGTGCCACCAGCAGCGGGACAGGGGTAGGTCAGCCCCAGCATTTT	CATSSGTGVGQPQHF
-	TRBV28	TRBJ1-3	many	TGTGCCAGTTGCCGGCAAGGACCCACTGGGGGAAACACCATATATTTT	CASCRQGPTGGNTIYF
-	TRBV12-3/TRBV12-4	TRBJ1-1	few	TGTGCCACTCAAGGGACGGTGAACACTGAAGCTTTCTTT	CATQGTVNTEAFF
-	TRBV11-2	TRBJ2-5	many	TGTGCCAGCAGCTTTAGCAGGGTCATCGGAGAGACCCAGTACTTC	CASSFSRVIGETQYF
-	TRBV6-5	TRBJ1-3	-	TGTGCCAGCAGTTATAAGGGGATGCTGGGAAACACCATATATTTT	CASSYKGMLGNTIYF
TRBD1	TRBV5-1	TRBJ1-2	many	TGTGCCAGCAGCCCAGGGACAGGGGGTGGCTACACCTTC	CASSPGTGGGYTF
TRBD1	TRBV12-3/TRBV12-4	TRBJ2-5	many	TGTGCCAGCGGAACCAGACAGGGCCAAGAGACCCAGTACTTC	CASGTRQGQETQYF
-	TRBV6-5	TRBJ1-5	few	TGTGCCAGCAGTTATACAGGGATCAATCAGCCCCAGCATTTT	CASSYTGINQPQHF
-	TRBV15	TRBJ2-7	few	TGTGCCACCAGCAGAGATTCAGCGGACGCGGGGTACGAGCAGTACTTC	CATSRDSADAGYEQYF
TRBD1	TRBV5-1	TRBJ1-2	few	TGCGCCAGCAGCCATACGAGGGACAGTGACTATGGCTACACCTTC	CASSHTRDSDYGYTF
-	TRBV19	TRBJ1-5	few	-	CASSTSGPHQPQHF
TRBD1	TRBV28	TRBJ2-7	many	TGTGCCAGCAGGGAGACAGGGAGCGGAGAAGAGCAGTACTTC	CASRETGSGEEQYF
-	TRBV28	TRBJ1-6	many	TGTGCCAGCAGCCCCCCGGATATTAATTCACCCCTCCACTTT	CASSPPDINSPLHF